Detailed here is one T cell receptor beta chain. Its antigen is not identified. This record belongs to a study of cytomegalovirus exposure and HLA in healthy donors. Study context: Unique TCRs numbering around 80 million, obtained from HLA-typed donors, made up an early data release.

Donors were ostensibly healthy at sampling, although undocumented immune exposures were probable. With 60 Vbeta and 13 Jbeta primers, the PCR was carried out. Assay: immunoSEQ multiplex PCR; the TCRdb copy retains only in-frame clones and omits some. The data contain fewer than 200,000 clones, approximately 81% of them singletons. From germline, CDR1 is MNHEY and CDR2 SMNVEV (reference sequence). The CDR3 loop spans 16 amino acids. J lost 3 bases, V lost 2 bases, and 8 bases had no gene match. Points from the study as a whole: Certain sequence variants were highly shared and formed a cluster, and this cluster was likely a sequencing artifact.

The J gene is TRBJ2-7, the V gene TRBV27; 9 bases fit TRBD1. This clonotype was sampled from a woman aged 25 to 39 in good health and CMV-seronegative. The sample consisted of PBMCs. CDR3 region: CASSLRTGEIGYEQYF. Here the CDR3 DNA reads TGTGCCAGCAGTTTACGGACAGGGGAGATTGGCTACGAGCAGTACTTC.